This T cell receptor (beta chain) was identified in a study of OX40 agonist ivuxolimab in advanced cancers. The protocol was immunoSEQ multiplex PCR, while the TCRdb copy is restricted to in-frame clones and leaves out a portion. This sample has fewer than 30,000 clones; almost 85% occur once, and the top ten carry 15% to 20%. Points on this clone: Mismatch with germline at one junction end may stem from a read error.

Germline V gene sequence: CDR1 SSHAT, CDR2 FNYEAQ (reference sequence). This CDR3 spans 14 amino acids. This TCR derives from an adult with an advanced solid tumor such as melanoma, head and neck, liver or kidney cancer. The material was CD4+ or CD8+ T cells sorted from blood, obtained in a trial of the OX40 agonist ivuxolimab. V usage is TRBV7-7 and J usage is TRBJ2-5; tentative D call: TRBD2 (6 bases). CDR3 bases: TGTGCTAGCAGCTTAGCGGTGGGACGGGAGACCCAGTACTTC. This sequence encodes CASSLAVGRETQYF.